A selection of T cell receptor beta chains follows, all from one sample in a study of T cell responses to AZD1222 COVID-19 vaccine. The method was immunoSEQ multiplex PCR; TCRdb's version includes in-frame clones alone and lacks a portion of them. The table shows about 110,000 clones, with around 91% occurring only once. The sequencing here drew on peripheral blood, taken 28 days after the second AZD1222 dose. Receptor source: an adult who received the AZD1222 COVID-19 vaccine. The CDR3 runs from the conserved cysteine through the conserved F or W. Each record gives: D gene, J gene, V gene, clone size, CDR3 DNA, CDR3 protein. The D gene is left open where the match is weak. Only some rows state a clone size, as once, few, many or a class for expanded clones.

NA	TRBJ2-3	TRBV9	NA	TGTGCCAGCAGCGTAGTTGGGGGTCTGAGCACAGATACGCAGTATTTT	CASSVVGGLSTDTQYF
NA	TRBJ2-5	TRBV12-3/TRBV12-4	NA	TGTGCCAGCAGTTTAGCGTGGGGGGAGACCCAGTACTTC	CASSLAWGETQYF
TRBD1	TRBJ2-6	TRBV5-5	NA	TGTGCCAGCAGCTCAAGGACAGGCGGGTACTCTGGGGCCAACGTCCTGACTTTC	CASSSRTGGYSGANVLTF
NA	TRBJ2-7	TRBV7-9	NA	TGTGCCAGCAGCACTGGGACGGTAAGCTCCTACGAGCAGTACTTC	CASSTGTVSSYEQYF
NA	TRBJ1-1	TRBV6-5	NA	TGTGCCAGCAGCCGTACGGGCTCCGACACTGAAGCTTTCTTT	CASSRTGSDTEAFF
TRBD1	TRBJ1-4	TRBV6-4	NA	TGTGCCAGCAGTGCTCCACCCGGGACAGGGGCGGGCCTGGCTGAAAAACTGTTTTTT	CASSAPPGTGAGLAEKLFF
NA	TRBJ1-5	TRBV3-1/TRBV3-2	once	TGTGCCAGCAGCCATTGGGGGGCCCCCAATCAGCCCCAGCATTTT	CASSHWGAPNQPQHF
NA	TRBJ2-6	TRBV5-4	NA	TGTGCCAGCAGCTTGAGGGGATACTCTGGGGCCAACGTCCTGACTTTC	CASSLRGYSGANVLTF
TRBD1	TRBJ1-5	TRBV30	once	TGTGCCTGGAGCCGGACAGGGGCACAGCCCCAGCATTTT	CAWSRTGAQPQHF
NA	TRBJ1-3	TRBV4-3	NA	TGCGCCAGCAGCCAAGAATCCTGGTCTGGAAACACCATATATTTT	CASSQESWSGNTIYF
NA	TRBJ2-1	TRBV14	NA	TGTGCCAGCAGCCAATTTCTCGTCGATGAGCAGTTCTTC	CASSQFLVDEQFF
NA	TRBJ1-2	TRBV7-9	once	TGTGCCAGCAGCTTAGGGGGGCACCCCGGCTACACCTTC	CASSLGGHPGYTF
TRBD1	TRBJ1-6	TRBV7-2	few	TGTGCCAGCAGCTTAAGCCCGACAGGGTCTAATTCACCCCTCCACTTT	CASSLSPTGSNSPLHF
TRBD1	TRBJ2-5	TRBV29-1	NA	TGCAGCGTTGCGGGCTTAACGGCTAGGGGGCACCAAGAGACCCAGTACTTC	CSVAGLTARGHQETQYF
NA	TRBJ2-7	TRBV6-1	NA	TGTGCCAGCAGTGAAGCGCAGGGCAGCCCCTACGAGCAGTACTTC	CASSEAQGSPYEQYF
NA	TRBJ1-6	TRBV7-2	NA	TGTGCCAGCAGCTCCCAAATCCAGGGCCATAATTCACCCCTCCACTTT	CASSSQIQGHNSPLHF
NA	TRBJ1-2	TRBV29-1	NA	TGCAGCGTTGGGGTTGGCTCGGAATACTATGGCTACACCTTC	CSVGVGSEYYGYTF
NA	TRBJ1-4	TRBV6-5	NA	TGTGCCAGCAGTTACTCCCGGGAGAAGGAGGGGGGACGTCTGTTTTTT	CASSYSREKEGGRLFF
NA	TRBJ1-6	TRBV18	NA	TGTGCCAGCTCACCATCGGCCGGGGGTAATTCACCCCTCCACTTT	CASSPSAGGNSPLHF
TRBD1	TRBJ1-5	TRBV25-1	once	TGTGCCAGCAGTGGGGCAGGGGGCGTCAATCAGCCCCAGCATTTT	CASSGAGGVNQPQHF
TRBD1	TRBJ1-2	TRBV18	NA	TGTGCCAGCTCAGTTGGACAGGGCCCGTATGGCTACACCTTC	CASSVGQGPYGYTF
TRBD1	TRBJ1-6	TRBV5-1	NA	TGCGCCAGCAGCACCGGGACAGGGGGTTCACCCCTCCACTTT	CASSTGTGGSPLHF
NA	TRBJ1-5	TRBV7-6	once	TGTGCCAGCAGCTTAGGTAGGGTGGGCAATCAGCCCCAGCATTTT	CASSLGRVGNQPQHF
TRBD1	TRBJ1-1	TRBV6-1	NA	TGTGCCAGCAGTGATCAAGACAGGGTCAGGAATGAAGCTTTCTTT	CASSDQDRVRNEAFF
NA	TRBJ1-5	TRBV6-1	NA	TGTGCCAGCAGTGAAGCGCAGACGAGAGTCAATCAGCCCCAGCATTTT	CASSEAQTRVNQPQHF
NA	TRBJ1-5	TRBV9	NA	TGTGCCAGCAGCGATTCCGGGACGCAGGGTATCTTGCATTTT	CASSDSGTQGILHF
TRBD1	TRBJ1-2	TRBV5-6	NA	TGTGCCAGCAGCCTAGGGACAGGAACTAACTATGGCTACACCTTC	CASSLGTGTNYGYTF
TRBD1	TRBJ2-7	TRBV6-5	NA	TGTGCCAGCAACCCGGGACAGGGCTACGAGCAGTACTTC	CASNPGQGYEQYF
TRBD1	TRBJ2-7	TRBV9	NA	TGTGCCAGCAGCGTAGCCGGACAGGGGATGTACGAGCAGTACTTC	CASSVAGQGMYEQYF
TRBD1	TRBJ1-6	TRBV6-6	NA	TGTGCCAGCAGCCTTACCGGGACAGGGTGGAACCCCTCCTATAATTCACCCCTCCACTTT	CASSLTGTGWNPSYNSPLHF
TRBD1	TRBJ2-7	TRBV18	NA	TGTGCCAGCTCACCGGGACAGGGTTTCTACGAGCAGTACTTC	CASSPGQGFYEQYF
TRBD1	TRBJ2-3	TRBV29-1	NA	TGCAGCGTGACCCGGGACAGGGCTACCACAGATACGCAGTATTTT	CSVTRDRATTDTQYF
NA	TRBJ2-2	TRBV20-1	NA	TGCAGTGCTAGGTCCACCGGGGAGCTGTTTTTT	CSARSTGELFF
NA	TRBJ1-2	TRBV2	NA	TGTGCCAGCAGTGAAGGAGGGACTTGGGGCTACACCTTC	CASSEGGTWGYTF
TRBD1	TRBJ1-1	TRBV10-3	NA	TGTGCCAGCCTACAGGGGGCGGTCTCTGAAGCTTTCTTT	CASLQGAVSEAFF
TRBD2	TRBJ2-2	TRBV4-3	NA	TGCGCCAGCGGGGGGGGTTCCGGGGAGCTGTTTTTT	CASGGGSGELFF
NA	TRBJ2-2	TRBV9	many	TGTGCCAGCAGCGTCAACCCTGGGAGCAGCGGGGAGCTGTTTTTT	CASSVNPGSSGELFF
NA	TRBJ1-3	TRBV7-6	NA	TGTGCCAGCGAGGGACACGACGGAAACACCATATATTTT	CASEGHDGNTIYF
NA	TRBJ1-2	TRBV12-3/TRBV12-4	NA	TGTGCCAGCAGTTACATCTATGGCTACACCTTC	CASSYIYGYTF
NA	TRBJ1-5	TRBV5-8	NA	TGTGCCAGCAGCCCCGGGGCAGGGATCCGGAATCAGCCCCAGCATTTT	CASSPGAGIRNQPQHF
NA	TRBJ1-2	TRBV25-1	few	TGTGCCAGCAGTGAGGTGGGGGCTGGCTATGGCTACACCTTC	CASSEVGAGYGYTF
NA	TRBJ2-2	TRBV7-3	NA	TGTGCCAGCATGACGGGGCCTTCCAGCGGGGAGCTGTTTTTT	CASMTGPSSGELFF
NA	TRBJ2-2	TRBV9	NA	TGTGCCAGCACCGAAAGGGGTCCGGACACCGGGGAGCTGTTTTTT	CASTERGPDTGELFF
NA	TRBJ2-3	TRBV6-5	NA	TGTGCCAGCAGTTACTCGGACAGCTATACGCAGTATTTT	CASSYSDSYTQYF
TRBD1	TRBJ1-4	TRBV30	once	TGTGCCTGGACAAGACAGGGTGAAAAACTGTTTTTT	CAWTRQGEKLFF
NA	TRBJ1-1	TRBV19	NA	TGTGCCAGTAGTACTACAGGGTACACTGAAGCTTTCTTT	CASSTTGYTEAFF
TRBD1	TRBJ2-5	TRBV5-1	once	TGCGCCAGCAGCTTTACCTCCGGGACAGGGTACCAAGAGACCCAGTACTTC	CASSFTSGTGYQETQYF
NA	TRBJ2-1	TRBV5-1	NA	TGCGCCAGCAGCTTGGACCGGCGGAGCTCCTACAATGAGCAGTTCTTC	CASSLDRRSSYNEQFF
NA	TRBJ1-2	TRBV7-3	NA	TGTGCCAGCAGCCTAAACGAGGGGGTCGGCTACACCTTC	CASSLNEGVGYTF
NA	TRBJ1-1	TRBV2	NA	TGTGCCAGCAGTGAGGGGGCAGGGCTGAACACTGAAGCTTTCTTT	CASSEGAGLNTEAFF
NA	TRBJ2-7	TRBV25-1	NA	TGTGCCAGCAGTGAACGGGACCAATCCTACGAGCAGTACTTC	CASSERDQSYEQYF
TRBD1	TRBJ1-1	TRBV4-1	NA	TGCGCCAGCAGCCTCGGACAGGGGCGGGAGGCTGAAGCTTTCTTT	CASSLGQGREAEAFF